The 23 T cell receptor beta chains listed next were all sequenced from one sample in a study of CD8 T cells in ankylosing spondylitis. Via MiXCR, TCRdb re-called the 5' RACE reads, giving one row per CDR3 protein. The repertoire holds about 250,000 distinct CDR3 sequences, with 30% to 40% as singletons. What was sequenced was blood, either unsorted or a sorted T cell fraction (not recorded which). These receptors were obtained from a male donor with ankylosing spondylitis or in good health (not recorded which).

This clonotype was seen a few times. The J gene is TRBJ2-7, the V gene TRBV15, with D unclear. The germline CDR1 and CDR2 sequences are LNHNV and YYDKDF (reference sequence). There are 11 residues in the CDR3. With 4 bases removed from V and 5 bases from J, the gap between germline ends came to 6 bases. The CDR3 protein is CATSTMDEQYF. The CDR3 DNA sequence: TGTGCCACCAGCACGATGGACGAGCAGTACTTC.

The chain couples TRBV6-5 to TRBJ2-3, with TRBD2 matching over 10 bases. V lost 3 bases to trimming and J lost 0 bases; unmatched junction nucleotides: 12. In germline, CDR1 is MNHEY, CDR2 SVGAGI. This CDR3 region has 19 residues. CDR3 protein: CASSYSSGGALSSTDTQYF. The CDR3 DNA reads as TGTGCCAGCAGTTATTCCAGCGGGGGGGCCCTTTCCAGCACAGATACGCAGTATTTT.

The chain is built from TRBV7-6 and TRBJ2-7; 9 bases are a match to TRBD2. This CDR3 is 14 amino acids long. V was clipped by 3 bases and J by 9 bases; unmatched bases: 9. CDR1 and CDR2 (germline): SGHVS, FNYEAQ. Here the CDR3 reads CASSLGLAGDRQYF. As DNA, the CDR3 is TGTGCCAGCAGCTTGGGTTTAGCGGGGGACCGGCAGTACTTC.

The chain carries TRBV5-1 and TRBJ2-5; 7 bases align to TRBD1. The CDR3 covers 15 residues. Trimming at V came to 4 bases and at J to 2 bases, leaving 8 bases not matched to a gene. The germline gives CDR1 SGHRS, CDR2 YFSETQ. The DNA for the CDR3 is TGCGCCAGCAGCACTGGGGGACAGTTACAAGAGACCCAGTACTTC. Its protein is CASSTGGQLQETQYF.

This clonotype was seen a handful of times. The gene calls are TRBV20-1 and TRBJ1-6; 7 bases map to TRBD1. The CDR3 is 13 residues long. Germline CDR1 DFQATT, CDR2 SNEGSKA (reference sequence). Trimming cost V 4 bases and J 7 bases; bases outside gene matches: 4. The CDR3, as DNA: TGCAGTGCTACAGAGGGGGCCAATTCACCCCTCCACTTT. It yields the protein CSATEGANSPLHF.

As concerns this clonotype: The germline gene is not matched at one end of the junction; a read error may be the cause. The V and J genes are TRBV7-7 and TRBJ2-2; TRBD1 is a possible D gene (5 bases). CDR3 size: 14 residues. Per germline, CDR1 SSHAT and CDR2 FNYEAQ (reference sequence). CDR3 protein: CATSLDTTFGELFF. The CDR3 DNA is TGTGCCACCAGCTTGGACACTACATTTGGGGAGCTGTTTTTT.

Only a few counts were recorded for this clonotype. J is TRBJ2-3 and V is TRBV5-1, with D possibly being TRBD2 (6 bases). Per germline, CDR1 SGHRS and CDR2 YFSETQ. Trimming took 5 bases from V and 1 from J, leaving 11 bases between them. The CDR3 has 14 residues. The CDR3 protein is CASRVTGGTDTQYF. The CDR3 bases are TGCGCCAGCAGAGTGACGGGGGGCACAGATACGCAGTATTTT.

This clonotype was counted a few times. CDR3 sequence reads: CASSLGVNTQYF. In DNA form, the CDR3 reads TGTGCCAGCAGCTTGGGTGTGAATACGCAGTATTTT. This chain joins TRBV5-6 and TRBJ2-3, with D uncertain. Germline CDR1 reads SGHDT; CDR2 reads YYEEEE. CDR3 length: 12 amino acids. V was cut by 0 bases and J by 7 bases, with 6 bases left in between.

CDR3 DNA: TGTGCCAGCAGTATCCCTACCGACAGGGGAGAGCAGTACTTC. Translated: CASSIPTDRGEQYF. This sequence joins TRBV28 and TRBJ2-7; 8 positions agree with TRBD1. This CDR3 comprises 14 residues. Germline CDR1 and CDR2: MDHEN and SYDVKM. Trimming removed 5 bases from V and 7 bases from J; junction bases left unmatched: 10.

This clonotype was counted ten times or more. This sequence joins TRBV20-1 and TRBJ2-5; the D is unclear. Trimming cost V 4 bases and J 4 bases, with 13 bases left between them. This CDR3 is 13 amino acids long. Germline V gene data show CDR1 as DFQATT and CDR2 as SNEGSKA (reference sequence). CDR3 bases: TGCAGTGCTACGTTCGCGCGAGGAGAGACCCAGTACTTC. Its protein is CSATFARGETQYF.

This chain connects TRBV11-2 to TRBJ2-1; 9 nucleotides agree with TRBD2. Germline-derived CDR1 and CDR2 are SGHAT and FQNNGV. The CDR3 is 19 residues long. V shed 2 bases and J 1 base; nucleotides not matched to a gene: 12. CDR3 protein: CASSLLAGGPSRSYNEQFF. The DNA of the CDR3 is TGTGCCAGCAGCTTACTGGCGGGGGGGCCTTCAAGATCCTACAATGAGCAGTTCTTC.

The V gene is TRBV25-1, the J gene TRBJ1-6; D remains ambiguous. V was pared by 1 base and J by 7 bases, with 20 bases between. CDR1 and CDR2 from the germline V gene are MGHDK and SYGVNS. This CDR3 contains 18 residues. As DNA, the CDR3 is TGTGCCAGCAGTGAATCGCTTCGCGTGAACGGACGGAATTCACCCCTCCACTTT. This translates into CASSESLRVNGRNSPLHF.

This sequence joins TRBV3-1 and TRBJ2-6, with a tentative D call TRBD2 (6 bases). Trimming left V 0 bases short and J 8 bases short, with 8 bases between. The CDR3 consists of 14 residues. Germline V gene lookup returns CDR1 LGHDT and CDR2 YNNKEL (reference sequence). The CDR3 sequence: CASSQEEGTNVLTF. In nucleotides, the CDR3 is TGTGCCAGCAGCCAAGAGGAGGGAACCAACGTCCTGACTTTC.

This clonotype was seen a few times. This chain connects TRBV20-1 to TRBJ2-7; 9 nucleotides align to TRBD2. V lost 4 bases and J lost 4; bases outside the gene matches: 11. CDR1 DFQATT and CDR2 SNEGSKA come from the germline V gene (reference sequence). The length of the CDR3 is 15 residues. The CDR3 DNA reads TGCAGTGCTACTAGCGGGGACACGGGAGGGTACGAGCAGTACTTC. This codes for CSATSGDTGGYEQYF.

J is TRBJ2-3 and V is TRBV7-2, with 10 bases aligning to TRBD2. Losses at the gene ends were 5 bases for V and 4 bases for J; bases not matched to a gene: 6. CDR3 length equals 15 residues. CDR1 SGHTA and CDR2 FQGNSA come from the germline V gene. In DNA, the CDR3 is TGTGCCAGCAGCCCAGCGGGGGGGCCAGCAGATACGCAGTATTTT. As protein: CASSPAGGPADTQYF. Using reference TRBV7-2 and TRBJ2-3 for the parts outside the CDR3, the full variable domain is GAGVSQSPSNKVTEKGKDVELRCDPISGHTALYWYRQSLGQGLEFLIYFQGNSAPDKSGLPSDRFSAERTGGSVSTLTIQRTQQEDSAVYLCASSPAGGPADTQYFGPGTRLTVL.

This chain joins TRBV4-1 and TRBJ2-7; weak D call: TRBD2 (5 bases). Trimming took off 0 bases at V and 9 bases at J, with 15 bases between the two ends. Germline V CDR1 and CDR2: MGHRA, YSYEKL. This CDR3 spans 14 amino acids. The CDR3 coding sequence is TGCGCCAGCAGCCAAGAACGGGGTTCTGGTCGGCAGTACTTC. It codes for CASSQERGSGRQYF.

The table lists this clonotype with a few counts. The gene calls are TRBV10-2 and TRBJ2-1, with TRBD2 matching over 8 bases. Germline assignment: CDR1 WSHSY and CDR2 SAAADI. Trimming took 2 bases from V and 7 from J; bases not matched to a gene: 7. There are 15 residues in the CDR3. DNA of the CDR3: TGCGCCAGCAGTGAGCTTAGCGGGGAAAGTAATGAGCAGTTCTTC. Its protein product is CASSELSGESNEQFF.

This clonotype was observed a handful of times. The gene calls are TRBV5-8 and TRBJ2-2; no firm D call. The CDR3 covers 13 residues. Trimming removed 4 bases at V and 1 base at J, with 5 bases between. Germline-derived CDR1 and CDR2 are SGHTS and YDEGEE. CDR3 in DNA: TGTGCCAGCAGCCGACGGAACACCGGGGAGCTGTTTTTT. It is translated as CASSRRNTGELFF.

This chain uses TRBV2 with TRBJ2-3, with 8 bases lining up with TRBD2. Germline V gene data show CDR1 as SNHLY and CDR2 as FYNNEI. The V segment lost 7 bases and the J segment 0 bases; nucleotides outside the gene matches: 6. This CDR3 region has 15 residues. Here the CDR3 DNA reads TGTGCCAGCATTAATCTAGCGGGTAGCACAGATACGCAGTATTTT. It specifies CASINLAGSTDTQYF.

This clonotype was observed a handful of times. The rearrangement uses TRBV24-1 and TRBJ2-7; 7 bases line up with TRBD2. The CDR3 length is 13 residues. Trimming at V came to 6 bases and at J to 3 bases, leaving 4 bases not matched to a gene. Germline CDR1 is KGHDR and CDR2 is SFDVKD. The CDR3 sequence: CATSNSGGYEQYF. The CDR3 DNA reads TGTGCCACCAGTAACTCGGGGGGCTACGAGCAGTACTTC.

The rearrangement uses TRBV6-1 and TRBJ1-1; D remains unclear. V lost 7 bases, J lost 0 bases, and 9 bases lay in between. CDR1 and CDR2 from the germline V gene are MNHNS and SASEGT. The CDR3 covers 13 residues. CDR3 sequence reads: CASMGSMNTEAFF. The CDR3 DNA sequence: TGTGCCAGCATGGGGTCGATGAACACTGAAGCTTTCTTT.

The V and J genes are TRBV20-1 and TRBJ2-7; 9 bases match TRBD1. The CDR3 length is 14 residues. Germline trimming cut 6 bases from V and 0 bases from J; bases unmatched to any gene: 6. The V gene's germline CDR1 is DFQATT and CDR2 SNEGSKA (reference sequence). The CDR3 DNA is TGCAGTGCCCCCGTGACAGGGGGCTCCTACGAGCAGTACTTC. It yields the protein CSAPVTGGSYEQYF.

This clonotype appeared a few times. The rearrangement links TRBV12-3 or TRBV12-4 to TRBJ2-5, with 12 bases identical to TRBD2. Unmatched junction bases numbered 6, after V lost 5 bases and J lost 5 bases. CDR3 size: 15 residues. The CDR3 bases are TGTGCCAGCAGTAGGCTAGCGGGGGGGTCGGAGACCCAGTACTTC. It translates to CASSRLAGGSETQYF.